This passage covers 2 T cell receptor beta chains from one sample sequenced in a study of cytomegalovirus exposure and HLA in healthy donors (dated 2017 in TCRdb). Preparation of the library involved the immunoSEQ multiplex PCR assay. A mixture of 60 forward primers for TCR Vbeta segments and 13 reverse primers for TCR Jbeta segments was used in the multiplex PCR. In TCRdb, the immuneACCESS table is reduced to in-frame sequences with V and J assigned. These tables do not hold every clone; where another copy was compared, an unresolved V gene accounts for under half, and the others remain unexplained. Within this sample are under 150,000 clones, with roughly 84% of them counted one time only. The top ten clones comprise about 2.5% of the sample. Sequenced: PBMCs. All receptors come from a man aged 45 to 65 in good health and CMV-seronegative.

This chain uses TRBV7-9 with TRBJ2-7, with 7 bases that match TRBD1. Per the germline V gene, CDR1 is SEHNR and CDR2 is FQNEAQ (reference sequence). CDR3 size: 19 residues. The V segment lost 4 bases and the J segment 2 bases; nucleotides outside the gene matches: 20. The chain's CDR3 is CASSSPELGEPGQPYEQYF. DNA for the CDR3: TGTGCCAGCAGCTCCCCAGAGTTGGGTGAACCGGGACAGCCCTACGAGCAGTACTTC.

V gene TRBV6-1 combines with J gene TRBJ2-5; 11 bases agree with TRBD2. CDR1 and CDR2 (germline): MNHNS, SASEGT. V shed 4 bases, J shed 4 bases, and the junction held 11 bases outside the gene matches. CDR3 length equals 17 residues. CDR3 DNA: TGTGCCAGCAGTGGGGCTAGCGGGGGGATATTCTCAGAGACCCAGTACTTC. This codes for CASSGASGGIFSETQYF.